This entry features one T cell receptor (beta chain) sequence. The repertoire was sequenced with immunoSEQ multiplex PCR; TCRdb's copy has only in-frame clones and lacks some. The sample carries fewer than 120,000 clones, 65% to 85% recorded once. These data originate in a study of T cell responses to AZD1222 COVID-19 vaccine. This CDR3 has 14 residues. CDR1 SGHNT and CDR2 YYREEE come from the germline V gene (reference sequence). With 0 bases removed from V and 0 bases from J, the gap between germline ends came to 6 bases. The chain uses TRBV5-4 and TRBJ1-2; D is possibly TRBD1 (6 bases). The starting material was peripheral blood, obtained on day 0 of AZD1222 vaccination. This receptor was obtained from an adult in good health. In DNA form, the CDR3 reads TGTGCCAGCAGCTTGGACAGGGCTAACTATGGCTACACCTTC. Translating gives CASSLDRANYGYTF. Drawing the rest from reference TRBV5-4 and TRBJ1-2, the complete variable domain is ETGVTQSPTHLIKTRGQQVTLRCSSQSGHNTVSWYQQALGQGPQFIFQYYREEENGRGNFPPRFSGLQFPNYSSELNVNALELDDSALYLCASSLDRANYGYTFGSGTRLTVV.